These 10 T cell receptor beta chains were sequenced from one sample in a study of CD8+ T cells in alopecia areata. As the sequencing template, cDNA was produced by extracting RNA and reverse transcribing it. Only in-frame clones appear in the TCRdb table, and some are missing; sequencing was by immunoSEQ multiplex PCR. The data show some 150,000 clones, 67% seen once. Sequences were derived from CD8+ T cells sorted from blood, sampled at week 0. Receptors originate from a human donor with alopecia areata.

This clone has only a few counts. This chain joins TRBV2 and TRBJ1-2; tentatively, D is TRBD1 (5 bases). The germline V gene has CDR1 SNHLY and CDR2 FYNNEI. V shed 4 bases and J shed 11 bases, with 11 bases lying between them. This CDR3 has 11 amino acids. The CDR3 sequence is CASSVGTLYTF. DNA of the CDR3: TGTGCCAGCAGTGTCGGGACCCTATACACCTTC.

The chain recombines TRBV11-1 with TRBJ1-1; D is unresolved. Trimming stripped 5 bases from V and 3 bases from J, with 13 bases between. Germline V gene sequence: CDR1 SGHAT, CDR2 FQDESV (reference sequence). There are 14 residues in the CDR3. The DNA for the CDR3 is TGTGCCAGCAGCCTAAGTTGGTTGGACACTGAAGCTTTCTTT. The encoded protein is CASSLSWLDTEAFF.

This clone was picked up a small number of times. The V call is TRBV25-1, the J call TRBJ2-7; D is ambiguous. Germline V CDR1 and CDR2: MGHDK, SYGVNS. The CDR3 runs 12 residues. Trimming removed 1 base from V and 6 bases from J, with 7 bases in between. CDR3 DNA sequence: TGTGCCAGCAGTGAATGGTTTTCCGAGCAGTACTTC. Translation: CASSEWFSEQYF.

V gene TRBV4-1 combines with J gene TRBJ2-2; 9 nucleotides align to TRBD1. V dropped 1 base and J dropped 7; count of bases not matched to a gene: 7. Germline assignment: CDR1 MGHRA and CDR2 YSYEKL. CDR3 size: 16 residues. The CDR3 DNA follows: TGCGCCAGCAGCCAAGGGACAGGGGTCGGTGGCGGGGAGCTGTTTTTT. Translation: CASSQGTGVGGGELFF.

The chain employs TRBV19 and TRBJ2-6; 9 bases align to TRBD2. This CDR3 region has 20 residues. Germline loops: CDR1 LNHDA, CDR2 SQIVND (reference sequence). The V gene end was trimmed by 7 bases and the J gene end by 0 bases; junction bases not matched to a gene: 16. Here the CDR3 DNA reads TGTGCCAGTAAGTTAAGGGCTAGCGGGGCGTCGAGCTCTGGGGCCAACGTCCTGACTTTC. It is translated as CASKLRASGASSSGANVLTF.

In its sample, this clone was seen a few times. This CDR3 reads CSVPTDTQYF. CDR3 nucleotide sequence: TGCAGCGTCCCTACAGATACGCAGTATTTT. The genes are TRBV29-1 and TRBJ2-3; D remains ambiguous. The germline V gene encodes CDR1 SQVTM and CDR2 ANQGSEA. The V and J ends lost 6 bases and 3 bases respectively, with 4 bases between them. CDR3 length: 10 residues.

The chain is built from TRBV6-6 and TRBJ2-2; D unclear. CDR1 is MNHNY and CDR2 is SVGAGI in the germline V gene (reference sequence). V was trimmed by 0 bases and J by 8 bases, leaving 13 bases between them. There are 15 residues in the CDR3. CDR3 bases: TGTGCCAGCAGTTACTCGAGGCAGCGTGGGGGGGAGCTGTTTTTT. Translation gives CASSYSRQRGGELFF.

The chain's CDR3 is CARSLLDRAHEQYF. The CDR3 nucleotides are TGTGCCAGGAGCCTTCTCGACAGGGCCCACGAGCAGTACTTC. The chain recombines TRBV6-6 with TRBJ2-7; the match to TRBD1 covers 7 bases. With 9 bases clipped from V and 5 bases from J, the junction kept 13 bases outside the gene matches. Germline assignment: CDR1 MNHNY and CDR2 SVGAGI (reference sequence). The CDR3 has 14 amino acids.

The chain carries TRBV19 and TRBJ1-5, with TRBD1 matching over 7 bases. The V gene end was trimmed by 7 bases and the J gene end by 0 bases; junction bases not matched to a gene: 6. This CDR3 is 15 amino acids long. CDR1 is LNHDA and CDR2 is SQIVND in the germline V gene (reference sequence). The CDR3 DNA sequence: TGTGCCAGTACGGGGACAGCTTTTAGCAATCAGCCCCAGCATTTT. This encodes CASTGTAFSNQPQHF.

The chain combines TRBV30 with TRBJ1-1; no reliable D call. Germline V gene sequence: CDR1 GTSNPN, CDR2 SVGIG (reference sequence). The V and J ends lost 1 base and 7 bases respectively, with 4 bases between them. The CDR3 runs 10 residues. The CDR3 is CAWSDYEAFF. CDR3 nucleotide sequence: TGTGCCTGGAGTGATTATGAAGCTTTCTTT. Using reference TRBV30 and TRBJ1-1 for the parts outside the CDR3, the full variable domain is SQTIHQWPATLVQPVGSPLSLECTVEGTSNPNLYWYRQAAGRGLQLLFYSVGIGQISSEVPQNLSASRPQDRQFILSSKKLLLSDSGFYLCAWSDYEAFFGQGTRLTVV.